This record looks at one T cell receptor (beta chain) sequence and its context. The antigen remains undetermined. The source of the sample is a study of shared clonotypes between healthy human individuals. General study points: Clonotypes that were shared across a handful of donors made up around 5% of naive CD4 clonotypes. Clonotype sharing among donors was thought likely to change with sequencing depth.

Every subset had its genomic DNA shared out evenly among several immunoSEQ plates. TCRdb's copy holds only in-frame clones and misses some; the assay was immunoSEQ multiplex PCR. The sample comprises over a million clones, about four fifths of which are singletons, and roughly 0.57% rests with the top ten. Per germline, CDR1 SGHAT and CDR2 FQNNGV. This CDR3 is 16 amino acids long. The V and J ends lost 0 bases and 6 bases, in that order; junction bases with no gene match: 7. The chain couples TRBV11-2 to TRBJ2-1; TRBD1 matches at 8 bases. The TCR comes from a man aged 18 to 30 in good health. Some clones in this sample may be carry-over from other donors' samples. The material sequenced was memory CD4+ T cells from PBMCs. Stated subset: CD45RA-negative fraction. The CDR3 loop reads CASSLDPQGQANEQFF. In nucleotides, the CDR3 is TGTGCCAGCAGCTTAGATCCGCAGGGACAGGCCAATGAGCAGTTCTTC.